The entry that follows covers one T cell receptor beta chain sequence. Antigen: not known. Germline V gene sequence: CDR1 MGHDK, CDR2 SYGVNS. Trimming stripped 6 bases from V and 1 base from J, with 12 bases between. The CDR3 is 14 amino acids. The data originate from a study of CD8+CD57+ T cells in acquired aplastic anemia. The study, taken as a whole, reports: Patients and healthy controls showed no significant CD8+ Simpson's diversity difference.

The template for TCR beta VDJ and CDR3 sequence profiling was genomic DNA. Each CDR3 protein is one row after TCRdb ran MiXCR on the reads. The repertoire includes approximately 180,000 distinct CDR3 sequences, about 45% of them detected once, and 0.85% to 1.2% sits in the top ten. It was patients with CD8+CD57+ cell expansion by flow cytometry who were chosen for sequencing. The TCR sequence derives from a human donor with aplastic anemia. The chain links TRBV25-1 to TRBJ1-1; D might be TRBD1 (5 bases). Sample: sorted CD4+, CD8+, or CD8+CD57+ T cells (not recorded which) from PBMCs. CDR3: CASRSGGTNTEAFF. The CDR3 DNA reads TGTGCCAGCAGGTCGGGGGGTACGAACACTGAAGCTTTCTTT. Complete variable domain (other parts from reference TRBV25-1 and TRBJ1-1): EADIYQTPRYLVIGTGKKITLECSQTMGHDKMYWYQQDPGMELHLIHYSYGVNSTEKGDLSSESTVSRIRTEHFPLTLESARPSHTSQYLCASRSGGTNTEAFFGQGTRLTVV.